The source of this T cell receptor beta chain is a study of T cells in Graves' hyperthyroidism and ophthalmopathy. Study-wide background: Upon initial diagnosis and before any treatment, peripheral blood was collected.

This clonotype was detected a few times. RNA transcripts provided the source from which TCR beta CDR3 regions were amplified. When the TCR CDR3 underwent first-round RT-PCR, the HTBI primer set was used. Each CDR3 protein is one row after TCRdb ran MiXCR on the multiplex PCR reads. The sample yields around 610,000 distinct CDR3 sequences, roughly 14% seen once. Germline-derived CDR1 and CDR2 are SGHAT and FQNNGV. V shed 2 bases and J shed 8 bases, with 9 bases lying between them. CDR3 length equals 13 residues. The chain has TRBV11-2 and TRBJ2-2; no definite D call. The source of this sequence is a woman aged 40-49 years with Graves' ophthalmopathy. The sequenced sample consisted of blood. The CDR3: CASSLIYPGELFF. CDR3 DNA sequence: TGTGCCAGCAGCTTAATTTACCCTGGGGAGCTGTTTTTT.